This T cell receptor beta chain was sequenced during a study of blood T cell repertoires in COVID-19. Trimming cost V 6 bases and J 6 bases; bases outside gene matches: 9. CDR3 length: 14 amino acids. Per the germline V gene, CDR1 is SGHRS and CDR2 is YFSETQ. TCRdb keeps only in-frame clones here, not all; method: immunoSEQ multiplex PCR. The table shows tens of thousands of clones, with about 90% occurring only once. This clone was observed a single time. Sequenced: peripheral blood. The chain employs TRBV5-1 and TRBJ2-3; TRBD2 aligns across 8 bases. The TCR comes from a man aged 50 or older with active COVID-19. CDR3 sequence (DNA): TGCGCCAGCACCACTAGCGGCGGTGGGGATACGCAGTATTTT. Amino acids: CASTTSGGGDTQYF. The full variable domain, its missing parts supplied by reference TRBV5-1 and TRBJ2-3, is KAGVTQTPRYLIKTRGQQVTLSCSPISGHRSVSWYQQTPGQGLQFLFEYFSETQRNKGNFPGRFSGRQFSNSRSEMNVSTLELGDSALYLCASTTSGGGDTQYFGPGTRLTVL.